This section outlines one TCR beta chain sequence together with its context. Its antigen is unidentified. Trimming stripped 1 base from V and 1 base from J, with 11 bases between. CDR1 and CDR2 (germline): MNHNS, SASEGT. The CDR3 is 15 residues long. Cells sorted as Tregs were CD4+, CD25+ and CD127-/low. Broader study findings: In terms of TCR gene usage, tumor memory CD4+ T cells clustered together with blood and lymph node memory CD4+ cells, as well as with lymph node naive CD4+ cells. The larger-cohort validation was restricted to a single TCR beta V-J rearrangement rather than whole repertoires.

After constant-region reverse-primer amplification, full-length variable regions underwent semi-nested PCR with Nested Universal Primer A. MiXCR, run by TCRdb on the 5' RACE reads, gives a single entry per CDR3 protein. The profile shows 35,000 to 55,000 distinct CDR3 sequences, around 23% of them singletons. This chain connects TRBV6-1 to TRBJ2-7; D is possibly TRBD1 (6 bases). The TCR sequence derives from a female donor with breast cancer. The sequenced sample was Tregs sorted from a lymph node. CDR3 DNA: TGTGCCAGCAGTGAAGTGGGGCAGGGGTCCTACGAGCAGTACTTC. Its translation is CASSEVGQGSYEQYF.